One and the same sample provided the 18 T cell receptor beta chains below, sequenced in a study of identical twins. A single record per CDR3 protein comes from TCRdb applying MiXCR to the 5' RACE reads. The table includes 1.5 million to 2 million distinct CDR3 sequences, about 32% detected once. Sequenced sample: cord blood. The source is a newborn girl in good health.

V is TRBV18 and J is TRBJ1-2, with D possibly matching TRBD1 (6 bases). Germline loops: CDR1 KGHSH, CDR2 LQKENI. V gave up 5 bases and J gave up 2 bases, with 15 bases separating them. The length of the CDR3 is 15 residues. CDR3 region: CASSEGVQTNYGYTF. DNA of the CDR3: TGTGCCAGCTCAGAGGGGGTTCAGACGAACTATGGCTACACCTTC.

This clonotype turned up a few times. This chain links TRBV4-1 with TRBJ2-1; 10 nucleotides match TRBD2. CDR3 length equals 16 residues. The germline CDR1 and CDR2 sequences are MGHRA and YSYEKL. V was pared by 0 bases and J by 6 bases, with 5 bases of the junction left unmatched. This CDR3 reads CASSQDEVAGGNEQFF. The CDR3 coding sequence is TGCGCCAGCAGCCAAGATGAGGTAGCGGGGGGCAATGAGCAGTTCTTC.

The rearrangement joins TRBV5-1 to TRBJ1-1; a weak D match, TRBD1 (6 bases). This CDR3 spans 15 amino acids. The V gene's germline CDR1 is SGHRS and CDR2 YFSETQ. Between the trimmed V and J ends, which lost 0 bases and 5 bases, there was a span of 14 bases. The CDR3 is CASSLAGGAGTEAFF. As DNA, the CDR3 is TGCGCCAGCAGCTTGGCGGGGGGCGCGGGAACTGAAGCTTTCTTT.

This sequence joins TRBV20-1 and TRBJ2-3; D remains ambiguous. The CDR3 is 15 amino acids. Germline V gene data show CDR1 as DFQATT and CDR2 as SNEGSKA (reference sequence). Trimming pared 6 bases from V and 2 bases from J, leaving 18 bases between. The CDR3 sequence is CSAGRKRLSTDTQYF. The CDR3 DNA reads as TGCAGTGCGGGTCGGAAAAGGCTATCCACAGATACGCAGTATTTT.

The rearrangement joins TRBV11-1 to TRBJ2-5; TRBD2 might be the D (6 bases). The J call could be wrong; TRBJ2-7 is a better fit for the DNA end. CDR3 length: 16 residues. Germline CDR1 SGHAT, CDR2 FQDESV (reference sequence). The CDR3 here is CASSSKGRRGYYEQYF. The CDR3 region has the DNA TGTGCCAGCAGCTCCAAGGGTCGGAGGGGATACTACGAGCAGTACTTC.

The V call is TRBV29-1, the J call TRBJ2-5; 8 bases align to TRBD1. V trimming: 4 bases; J trimming: 5 bases; junction bases outside the gene matches: 6. The CDR3 is 13 residues long. The germline V gene has CDR1 SQVTM and CDR2 ANQGSEA. The CDR3 coding sequence is TGCAGCGTTGGGGGCAGGGGGCTGGAGACCCAGTACTTC. Translating it yields CSVGGRGLETQYF.

The table lists this clonotype with many counts. V and J are TRBV3-1 and TRBJ2-7; the match to TRBD2 covers 10 bases. The junction had 4 bases not matched to a gene; V was cut back by 4 bases and J by 7 bases. Germline V gene lookup returns CDR1 LGHDT and CDR2 YNNKEL (reference sequence). The CDR3 totals 13 residues. The DNA for the CDR3 is TGTGCCAGCAGCCCGGGACTAGCGCGGGAGCAGTACTTC. The encoded protein is CASSPGLAREQYF.

The sample holds a few counts of this clonotype. V usage is TRBV28 and J usage is TRBJ2-1; possible D gene TRBD2, 5 bases. The CDR3 sequence is 13 residues long. Trimming shortened V by 1 base and J by 9 bases, and 10 bases separated the two germline ends. CDR1 and CDR2 (germline): MDHEN, SYDVKM. CDR3 in DNA: TGTGCCAGCAGTTTATCCGGGGTAGCTGAGCAGTTCTTC. Protein product: CASSLSGVAEQFF.

CDR3 protein: CATSRDRTGLPQHF. The CDR3 nucleotides read TGTGCCACCAGCAGAGACCGAACAGGGTTACCCCAGCATTTT. The chain uses TRBV15 and TRBJ1-5, with D maybe TRBD1 (6 bases). This CDR3 comprises 14 residues. Trimming left V 0 bases short and J 10 bases short, with 13 bases between. Per germline, CDR1 LNHNV and CDR2 YYDKDF (reference sequence).

The V and J genes are TRBV10-3 and TRBJ2-7, with 8 bases that match TRBD1. CDR3 length equals 15 residues. The germline V gene encodes CDR1 ENHRY and CDR2 SYGVKD. The trim removed 0 bases at V and 3 bases at J, leaving 4 bases unmatched. Here the CDR3 reads CAISESQGAYYEQYF. The DNA of the CDR3 is TGTGCCATCAGTGAGTCCCAGGGGGCGTACTACGAGCAGTACTTC.

This rearrangement joins TRBV4-1 to TRBJ2-5; 8 bases agree with TRBD2. CDR3 length equals 17 residues. Trimming removed 4 bases from V and 11 bases from J; junction bases left unmatched: 21. From germline, CDR1 is MGHRA and CDR2 YSYEKL. The CDR3 nucleotides read TGCGCCAGCAGCCTTAGAGCGGGAGAGGGTACCTACAATGAGCAGTACTTC. This translates into CASSLRAGEGTYNEQYF.

This clonotype was seen once. The J gene is TRBJ2-4, the V gene TRBV20-1, with 10 bases lining up with TRBD2. Germline V lookup: CDR1 DFQATT, CDR2 SNEGSKA (reference sequence). With 5 bases clipped from V and 13 bases from J, the junction kept 14 bases outside the gene matches. This CDR3 has 14 amino acids. The CDR3: CSAAGLAITYKQYF. The CDR3, as DNA: TGCAGTGCTGCGGGACTAGCGATAACCTACAAGCAGTACTTC.

This chain uses TRBV3-1 with TRBJ2-1; D remains ambiguous. Germline CDR1 reads LGHDT; CDR2 reads YNNKEL (reference sequence). The CDR3 sequence is 12 residues long. Trimming shortened V by 6 bases and J by 9 bases, and 12 bases separated the two germline ends. This CDR3 is CASSHSLREQFF. The CDR3 DNA follows: TGTGCCAGCAGTCACTCGTTGCGTGAGCAGTTCTTC.

The chain is built from TRBV25-1 and TRBJ1-2, with 8 bases matching TRBD1. The junction had 8 bases not matched to a gene; V was cut back by 4 bases and J by 4 bases. CDR1 is MGHDK and CDR2 is SYGVNS in the germline V gene. The CDR3 sequence is 15 residues long. The DNA for the CDR3 is TGTGCCAGCAGTGGAGGGACAGGCGAAATCTATGGCTACACCTTC. As protein: CASSGGTGEIYGYTF.

In the case of this clonotype: Sequence at one end of the junction differs from germline and may be a read error. The chain links TRBV6-1 to TRBJ1-2; tentatively, D is TRBD1 (5 bases). CDR1 is MNHNS and CDR2 is SASEGT in the germline V gene. The CDR3 is 12 residues long. The CDR3 DNA reads TGTGCCAGCGGTGAGGGGACCTATGGCTACACCTTC. This translates into CASGEGTYGYTF.

The DNA of the CDR3 is TGTGCCTGGAGTGCAGGGGGACAGGGGAATCAGCCCCAGCATTTT. Protein sequence: CAWSAGGQGNQPQHF. The chain joins TRBV30 to TRBJ1-5, with 10 positions matching TRBD1. The CDR3 consists of 15 residues. From germline, CDR1 is GTSNPN and CDR2 SVGIG (reference sequence). The J segment lost 4 bases and the V segment lost 1 base, leaving 4 bases of the junction unmatched. Based on the CDR3 plus reference TRBV30 and TRBJ1-5, the full variable domain is SQTIHQWPATLVQPVGSPLSLECTVEGTSNPNLYWYRQAAGRGLQLLFYSVGIGQISSEVPQNLSASRPQDRQFILSSKKLLLSDSGFYLCAWSAGGQGNQPQHFGDGTRLSIL.

This clonotype was seen only once. This sequence joins TRBV20-1 and TRBJ1-3; no reliable D call. With 1 base removed from V and 1 base from J, the gap between germline ends came to 5 bases. The CDR3 extends over 13 amino acids. Germline CDR1 DFQATT, CDR2 SNEGSKA (reference sequence). The CDR3 region is CSARGLSGNTIYF. Here the CDR3 DNA reads TGCAGTGCTAGAGGACTGTCTGGAAACACCATATATTTT.

This clonotype was counted only a few times. The genes are TRBV5-4 and TRBJ2-3, with D tentatively TRBD2 (5 bases). Trimming pared 4 bases from V and 4 bases from J, leaving 16 bases between. Germline CDR1 is SGHNT and CDR2 is YYREEE (reference sequence). CDR3 size: 15 residues. The CDR3 is CASSPDSTLADTQYF. The CDR3 bases are TGTGCCAGCAGCCCGGACTCCACTCTCGCAGATACGCAGTATTTT.